A single T cell receptor beta chain is shown here with its context. Its matching antigen is unknown. The data are from a study of blood T cells in healthy people across ages. Study observations and caveats: Whereas aged donors had fewer naive CD4+ cells, long-lived donors had more of them and higher diversity.

The CDR3 is made up of 13 amino acids. Germline values: CDR1 DFQATT, CDR2 SNEGSKA (reference sequence). Trimming removed 2 bases from V and 0 bases from J, with 5 bases in between. The authors ran a second PCR of about 6 to 11 cycles using a sample-barcoded 5' primer and a J-beta primer mix. Unique molecular identifiers of 12 random nucleotides labeled each cDNA. Using its own MiXCR run on the 5' RACE reads, TCRdb lists one record per CDR3 protein. The sample gives approximately 800,000 distinct CDR3 sequences, roughly 56% of which show up once; 25% to 30% is in the top ten. The sample comprised blood. The chain carries TRBV20-1 and TRBJ2-1; D gene ambiguous. The clonotype was recovered from a man aged 35-49 years in good health. CDR3 residues: CSARHSSYNEQFF. CDR3 DNA sequence: TGCAGTGCTAGACACAGCTCCTACAATGAGCAGTTCTTC.